A selection of T cell receptor beta chains follows, all from one sample in a study of T-cell reconstitution after alpha-beta-depleted transplantation in children. TCRdb used MiXCR to reprocess the PCR reads, holding one entry per CDR3 protein. The table shows about 980,000 distinct CDR3 sequences, with about 30% occurring only once. This sample comprised PBMCs, mostly from graft donor cells, obtained 360 days after TCRalphabeta/CD19-depleted stem cell transplant. The origin of the receptors is a boy under two years old who had a stem cell transplant for SCID, so the T cells may come from the graft donor. The CDR3 runs from the conserved cysteine through the conserved F or W. Each record gives: D gene, J gene, clone size, V gene, CDR3 DNA, CDR3 protein. The D gene is left open where the match is weak. The listing skips clone size in some rows; elsewhere it reads once, few, many or a size class.

.	TRBJ2-3	few	TRBV12-3/TRBV12-4	TGTGCCAGCAGCCCCTCTGGGGCAGGTAGCACAGATACGCAGTATTTT	CASSPSGAGSTDTQYF
TRBD2	TRBJ2-5	.	TRBV3-1	TGTGCCAGCAGCCATAATTTGGCAAGCGGGGGGGCAGCCCAAGAGACCCAGTACTTC	CASSHNLASGGAAQETQYF
.	TRBJ1-1	.	TRBV28	TGTGCCACCTCACTGAACACTGAAGCTTTCTTT	CATSLNTEAFF
.	TRBJ2-3	few	TRBV11-2	TGTGCCAGCAGCTCCCTTCCAGGTTTTGGCACAGATACGCAGTATTTT	CASSSLPGFGTDTQYF
.	TRBJ1-2	few	TRBV20-1	TGCAGTGCTGACAGTGTGGAGACCTATGGCTACACCTTC	CSADSVETYGYTF
.	TRBJ1-1	few	TRBV20-1	TGCAGTGCTAGAGCAACAGGATTGAACACTGAAGCTTTCTTT	CSARATGLNTEAFF
TRBD1	TRBJ2-7	.	TRBV7-2	TGTGCCAGCAGCTTAGTGGGGACAGGGTCTAGAGTAATCGAGCAGTACTTC	CASSLVGTGSRVIEQYF
.	TRBJ2-7	few	TRBV15	TGTGCCACCAGCAGATGGCGGGGGCACGAGCAGTACTTC	CATSRWRGHEQYF
.	TRBJ2-1	few	TRBV4-2	TGTGCCAGCAGCCAAGATGGGGGGGGCGCCGACTATGAGCAGTTCTTC	CASSQDGGGADYEQFF
.	TRBJ1-1	few	TRBV18	TGTGCCAGCAGTCCGGGACGGATGAACACTGAAGCTTTCTTT	CASSPGRMNTEAFF
TRBD1	TRBJ2-2	.	TRBV19	TGTGCTTCGGGACAGGGTTTAGCGGTGGGCACCGGGGAGCTGTTTTTT	CASGQGLAVGTGELFF
TRBD1	TRBJ2-2	.	TRBV14	TGTGCCAGCAGGGAAAAAGGGACAGGGAAGCGTGCCGGGGAGCTGTTTTTT	CASREKGTGKRAGELFF
.	TRBJ2-7	once	TRBV3-1	TGTGCCAGCAGCCCCCCACAAGGGGTCGAGCAGTACTTC	CASSPPQGVEQYF
.	TRBJ2-5	.	TRBV7-6	TGTGCCAGCAGCTTAATTCCCTATGAGACCCAGTACTTC	CASSLIPYETQYF
TRBD2	TRBJ2-1	.	TRBV4-1	TGCGCCAGCAGCCAAGAGTGGGAATTCTTAGCGGGGGGGCCGGCCAATGAGCAGTTCTTC	CASSQEWEFLAGGPANEQFF
.	TRBJ1-1	.	TRBV20-1	TGCAGTGCTGAGAGGGAAAGTGTCACTGAAGCTTTCTTT	CSAERESVTEAFF
.	TRBJ2-3	few	TRBV4-1	TGCGCCAGCAGCCGCCAAGGCGACTTACCCAGCACAGATACGCAGTATTTT	CASSRQGDLPSTDTQYF
.	TRBJ1-5	.	TRBV12-3/TRBV12-4	TGTGCCAGCAGTGCCCCGTCCCGGGGAAGTCAGCCCCAGCATTTT	CASSAPSRGSQPQHF
TRBD2	TRBJ2-3	.	TRBV5-1	TGCGCCAGCCGGGGGGTGCCCGACCCTAGCACAGATACGCAGTATTTT	CASRGVPDPSTDTQYF
.	TRBJ1-5	.	TRBV5-6	TGTGCCAGCAGCTGGCGAGGGGCCGGCAATCAGCCCCAGCATTTT	CASSWRGAGNQPQHF
.	TRBJ2-5	few	TRBV20-1	TGCAGTGCTAGAGATTACGGGGAGACCCAGTACTTC	CSARDYGETQYF
.	TRBJ2-3	.	TRBV3-1	TGTGCCAGCAGCCCGATGGAGGGTACAGATACGCAGTATTTT	CASSPMEGTDTQYF
.	TRBJ1-5	.	TRBV6-5	TGTGCCAGCAGTTACAGCGGCAGGGGAAGCAATCAGCCCCAGCATTTT	CASSYSGRGSNQPQHF
TRBD1	TRBJ2-7	once	TRBV29-1	TGCAGCGTTACCGGGACAGCTAATTACGAGCAGTACTTC	CSVTGTANYEQYF
TRBD2	TRBJ2-7	.	TRBV20-1	TGCAGTGCTGAGCGGGGACCGTACGAGCAGTACTTC	CSAERGPYEQYF
.	TRBJ2-1	few	TRBV5-1	TGCGCCAGCAGCCCTCGGGCCCCGCGCGGGGAGCAGTTCTTC	CASSPRAPRGEQFF
TRBD2	TRBJ2-2	.	TRBV20-1	TGCAGTGTTCCACGGGGGGGGATCGGGGAGCTGTTTTTT	CSVPRGGIGELFF